This T cell receptor (beta chain) was sequenced for a study of post-analysis software for immune sequencing data. Study as a whole: The study covered relapsing-remitting, secondary progressive and progressive-relapsing courses of multiple sclerosis.

Sequencing libraries made from TCR beta cDNA carried unique molecular identifiers. TCRdb re-called the PCR reads with MiXCR, one entry per CDR3 protein. The data show a few hundred thousand distinct CDR3 sequences, approximately 31% seen once. Whole-study results and caveats: Normalized Chao1 diversity was significantly reduced in patients versus controls. Patients used about 5 TRBV segments, including TRBV5-6, TRBV5-1 and TRBV20-1, more often than controls.

This clonotype showed up just a few times. Its antigen is not known. Trimming cost V 3 bases and J 2 bases, with 17 bases left between them. There are 17 residues in the CDR3. Germline values: CDR1 SEHNR, CDR2 FQNEAQ (reference sequence). Sample: blood. The chain links TRBV7-9 to TRBJ1-5, with a possible D match to TRBD1 (5 bases). The sequence was collected from a girl under 18 with multiple sclerosis. Here the CDR3 DNA reads TGTGCCAGCAGCTTCTCCACAGGTCCAATGCGCAATCAGCCCCAGCATTTT. Translating it yields CASSFSTGPMRNQPQHF.